Below, 21 T cell receptor beta chains from the same sample are listed, as sequenced in a study of T cell responses to AZD1222 COVID-19 vaccine. Here immunoSEQ multiplex PCR was the method, and the copy in TCRdb shows in-frame clones only, minus some. The sample records about 130,000 clones, 80% to 95% being singletons. The sample was peripheral blood, taken 28 days after the second AZD1222 dose. The origin of the receptors is an adult who received the AZD1222 COVID-19 vaccine.

This chain uses TRBV6-2 or TRBV6-3 with TRBJ1-1; D is unclear. This CDR3 contains 17 residues. The V and J ends lost 2 bases and 3 bases respectively, with 19 bases between them. Germline CDR1 and CDR2: MNHEY and SVGEGT. The CDR3 sequence: CASSYEQPAEVDTEAFF. The CDR3 nucleotides read TGTGCCAGCAGTTACGAGCAGCCTGCAGAGGTTGACACTGAAGCTTTCTTT.

This chain connects TRBV19 to TRBJ1-5; 9 bases agree with TRBD1. The CDR3 has 17 amino acids. The trim removed 1 base at V and 4 bases at J, leaving 8 bases unmatched. Per the germline V gene, CDR1 is LNHDA and CDR2 is SQIVND (reference sequence). CDR3 sequence reads: CASSIGFRDRANQPQHF. The CDR3 DNA is TGTGCCAGTAGTATAGGATTCCGGGACAGGGCGAATCAGCCCCAGCATTTT. The whole variable domain, remainder taken from reference TRBV19 and TRBJ1-5, is DGGITQSPKYLFRKEGQNVTLSCEQNLNHDAMYWYRQDPGQGLRLIYYSQIVNDFQKGDIAEGYSVSREKKESFPLTVTSAQKNPTAFYLCASSIGFRDRANQPQHFGDGTRLSIL.

V usage is TRBV9 and J usage is TRBJ2-4, with 8 nucleotides matching TRBD1. Losses at the gene ends were 8 bases for V and 2 bases for J; bases not matched to a gene: 12. Germline V lookup: CDR1 SGDLS, CDR2 YYNGEE. This CDR3 has 16 residues. CDR3 in amino acids: CARIGQGRVPKNIQYF. The CDR3 DNA reads TGTGCCAGAATCGGACAGGGAAGAGTACCCAAAAACATTCAGTACTTC. The whole variable domain, filled in from reference TRBV9 and TRBJ2-4, reads DSGVTQTPKHLITATGQRVTLRCSPRSGDLSVYWYQQSLDQGLQFLIQYYNGEERAKGNILERFSAQQFPDLHSELNLSSLELGDSALYFCARIGQGRVPKNIQYFGAGTRLSVL.

The chain carries TRBV6-6 and TRBJ1-1, with 8 bases identical to TRBD1. Germline CDR1 is MNHNY and CDR2 is SVGAGI (reference sequence). The V gene end was trimmed by 7 bases and the J gene end by 6 bases; junction bases not matched to a gene: 7. The CDR3 extends over 13 amino acids. As DNA, the CDR3 is TGTGCCAGCACCACGGACAGGGAGGCTGAAGCTTTCTTT. This encodes CASTTDREAEAFF.

This chain uses TRBV5-1 with TRBJ1-1, with D unresolved. With 4 bases removed from V and 2 bases from J, the gap between germline ends came to 18 bases. The germline V gene has CDR1 SGHRS and CDR2 YFSETQ. CDR3 length equals 16 residues. In DNA form, the CDR3 reads TGCGCCAGCAGCCCACCTAGGCCAGGTGAAAACACTGAAGCTTTCTTT. It codes for CASSPPRPGENTEAFF.

This clone occurred once. The junction and the germline gene differ at one end; a read error may be behind it. This chain links TRBV7-2 with TRBJ2-3; 8 bases match TRBD2. The germline V gene encodes CDR1 SGHTA and CDR2 FQGNSA. This CDR3 is 16 amino acids long. DNA of the CDR3: TGTGCCAGCAGTTTAGGGGCGGGAGGTCGCACAGATACGCAGTATTTT. Translated: CASSLGAGGRTDTQYF.

The chain joins TRBV9 to TRBJ1-5; D gene ambiguous. The V end lost 0 bases, the J end lost 8 bases, and 12 bases lay between the germline ends. There are 14 residues in the CDR3. Per the germline V gene, CDR1 is SGDLS and CDR2 is YYNGEE. CDR3 sequence (DNA): TGTGCCAGCAGCGTAGGGCCGATTGTAGAGCCCCAGCATTTT. As protein: CASSVGPIVEPQHF.

J is TRBJ2-7 and V is TRBV2, with TRBD2 matching over 7 bases. J was trimmed by 6 bases and V by 4 bases; bases with no gene match: 3. This CDR3 is built from 12 residues. CDR1 is SNHLY, CDR2 FYNNEI, per germline. CDR3 protein: CASSGGRGEQYF. The CDR3 bases are TGTGCCAGCAGTGGGGGGAGGGGCGAGCAGTACTTC. The full variable domain, in which reference TRBV2 and TRBJ2-7 provide the parts outside the CDR3, is EPEVTQTPSHQVTQMGQEVILRCVPISNHLYFYWYRQILGQKVEFLVSFYNNEISEKSEIFDDQFSVERPDGSNFTLKIRSTKLEDSAMYFCASSGGRGEQYFGPGTRLTVT.

The chain combines TRBV12-3 or TRBV12-4 with TRBJ1-6; no definite D call. This CDR3 comprises 12 residues. V lost 5 bases to trimming and J lost 10 bases, with 9 bases between them. The chain's CDR3 is CASSLGRSPLHF. DNA for the CDR3: TGTGCCAGCAGTCTGGGCCGATCACCCCTCCACTTT.

The chain couples TRBV18 to TRBJ1-5; no reliable D call. Germline values: CDR1 KGHSH, CDR2 LQKENI. V lost 2 bases to trimming and J lost 6 bases, with 14 bases between them. The CDR3 sequence is 15 residues long. The CDR3 protein is CASSPMAGIFQPQHF. CDR3 DNA: TGTGCCAGCTCACCAATGGCAGGCATTTTTCAGCCCCAGCATTTT.

The genes are TRBV7-9 and TRBJ1-6; TRBD1 is a possible D gene (5 bases). Looked up from germline, CDR1 is SEHNR and CDR2 is FQNEAQ (reference sequence). The germline V and J ends were trimmed by 6 bases and 10 bases, with 13 bases remaining between them. This CDR3 contains 13 residues. The CDR3 sequence is CASRQGFGSPLHF. The CDR3, as DNA: TGTGCCAGCAGGCAGGGTTTTGGCTCACCCCTCCACTTT.

The rearrangement uses TRBV20-1 and TRBJ2-7; D perhaps matches TRBD1 (6 bases). V lost 4 bases and J lost 4, with 8 bases in between. CDR3 length: 11 residues. Germline V gives CDR1 DFQATT, CDR2 SNEGSKA (reference sequence). The CDR3 nucleotides are TGCAGTGCTAAAGGACAGTACGAGCAGTACTTC. This gives the protein CSAKGQYEQYF.

This rearrangement joins TRBV7-3 to TRBJ2-7; possible D gene TRBD2, 6 bases. The V end lost 4 bases, the J end lost 5 bases, and 18 bases lay between the germline ends. Germline V gene data show CDR1 as SGHTA and CDR2 as FQGTGA. The CDR3 runs 15 residues. DNA for the CDR3: TGTGCCAGCAGCTACGGTTCGGGGCCGGGGGACGAGCAGTACTTC. This sequence encodes CASSYGSGPGDEQYF.

This clone was seen only once. The V gene is TRBV4-3, the J gene TRBJ1-5; 9 positions agree with TRBD1. The V gene end was trimmed by 2 bases and the J gene end by 2 bases; junction bases not matched to a gene: 10. This CDR3 has 18 residues. The germline V gene has CDR1 LGHNA and CDR2 YSLEER. The CDR3 region is CASSQHFRDRVCNQPQHF. The DNA of the CDR3 is TGCGCCAGCAGCCAACATTTCCGGGACAGGGTTTGCAATCAGCCCCAGCATTTT.

The chain carries TRBV12-3 or TRBV12-4 and TRBJ1-1; no firm D call. V was clipped by 4 bases and J by 1 base, with 7 bases between them. The CDR3 runs to 13 residues. CDR3 amino acids: CASSWQANTEAFF. CDR3 DNA: TGTGCCAGCAGTTGGCAGGCGAACACTGAAGCTTTCTTT.

The V call is TRBV30, the J call TRBJ1-1; unclear D gene. From germline, CDR1 is GTSNPN and CDR2 SVGIG (reference sequence). The V end was cut by 3 bases, the J end by 6 bases, with 11 bases between. The CDR3 covers 12 residues. DNA for the CDR3: TGTGCCTGGAGCCCCGACGGGGCTGAAGCTTTCTTT. This codes for CAWSPDGAEAFF.

The rearrangement links TRBV18 to TRBJ2-5; 8 bases fit TRBD2. The CDR3 length is 14 residues. Germline CDR1 KGHSH, CDR2 LQKENI. Trimming cost V 3 bases and J 4 bases; bases outside gene matches: 4. CDR3 loop: CASSPGGGRETQYF. CDR3 DNA: TGTGCCAGCTCACCGGGCGGGGGGCGAGAGACCCAGTACTTC. The variable domain in full, with the rest retrieved from reference TRBV18 and TRBJ2-5, is NAGVMQNPRHLVRRRGQEARLRCSPMKGHSHVYWYRQLPEEGLKFMVYLQKENIIDESGMPKERFSAEFPKEGPSILRIQQVVRGDSAAYFCASSPGGGRETQYFGPGTRLLVL.

The chain links TRBV9 to TRBJ1-6; D may be TRBD1 (5 bases). Germline lookup yields CDR1 SGDLS and CDR2 YYNGEE. Trimming pared 3 bases from V and 7 bases from J, leaving 14 bases between. There are 15 residues in the CDR3. The CDR3 protein is CASSARDSSNSPLHF. CDR3 bases: TGTGCCAGCAGCGCCCGGGACTCCTCCAATTCACCCCTCCACTTT.

This clone was observed once. The CDR3 nucleotides read TGTGCCAGCAGTTTAGGGCAGGGTCCAGATACGCAGTATTTT. Encoded protein: CASSLGQGPDTQYF. The chain employs TRBV27 and TRBJ2-3; possible D gene TRBD1, 5 bases. This CDR3 region has 14 residues. Germline V gene data show CDR1 as MNHEY and CDR2 as SMNVEV (reference sequence). Trimming shortened V by 2 bases and J by 4 bases, and 10 bases separated the two germline ends.

This rearrangement joins TRBV4-2 to TRBJ1-2; no clear D gene. V lost 5 bases, J lost 4 bases, and 20 bases lay in between. The CDR3 is 16 residues long. The germline V gene encodes CDR1 LGHNA and CDR2 YNFKEQ. The CDR3 DNA is TGTGCCAGCAGCTCGCTTTCGGGGTTGGAGCGCTATGGCTACACCTTC. It yields the protein CASSSLSGLERYGYTF.

This chain connects TRBV5-1 to TRBJ1-1; D is unclear. Between the trimmed V and J ends, which lost 1 base and 1 base, there was a span of 8 bases. Per germline, CDR1 SGHRS and CDR2 YFSETQ. The CDR3 has 14 residues. In DNA, the CDR3 is TGCGCCAGCAGCTTGTTTGGCAGGAACACTGAAGCTTTCTTT. Translated: CASSLFGRNTEAFF.